A selection of T cell receptor beta chains follows, all from one sample in a study of T cell responses to AZD1222 COVID-19 vaccine. The data were produced by immunoSEQ multiplex PCR, yet TCRdb's version contains in-frame clones alone and is incomplete. The sample consists of 25,000 or so clones, about nine tenths of them appearing once. The material was peripheral blood, obtained 28 days after the second AZD1222 dose. These receptors all come from an adult who received the AZD1222 COVID-19 vaccine. CDR3s include the opening cysteine and the closing phenylalanine or tryptophan. Fields, in order: J gene, D gene, V gene, clone size, CDR3 protein, CDR3 DNA. The D gene is left open where the match is weak. The listing skips clone size in some rows; elsewhere it reads once, few, many or a size class.

TRBJ2-2,TRBD2,TRBV5-1,NA,CASSRTSGSVAGELFF,TGCGCCAGCAGTCGGACTAGCGGGAGTGTAGCCGGGGAGCTGTTTTTT
TRBJ1-2,NA,TRBV19,NA,CASSIDRRPNYGYTF,TGTGCCAGTAGTATAGATCGAAGGCCGAACTATGGCTACACCTTC
TRBJ1-1,NA,TRBV28,NA,CASTKGVAGTTEAFF,TGTGCCAGCACCAAGGGGGTAGCGGGAACCACTGAAGCTTTCTTT
TRBJ1-5,NA,TRBV19,NA,CASSISVNQPQHF,TGTGCCAGTAGTATTTCAGTAAATCAGCCCCAGCATTTT
TRBJ2-7,TRBD1,TRBV5-6,NA,CASSLDPGQKSYEQYF,TGTGCCAGCAGCTTAGACCCGGGACAGAAATCCTACGAGCAGTACTTC
TRBJ2-7,NA,TRBV9,medium-sized,CASSGTDPYEQYF,TGTGCCAGCAGCGGGACGGACCCCTACGAGCAGTACTTC
TRBJ1-1,NA,TRBV2,NA,CASSQVSNTEAFF,TGTGCCAGCAGTCAAGTCTCGAACACTGAAGCTTTCTTT
TRBJ1-4,NA,TRBV2,NA,CASKGESYEKLFF,TGTGCCAGCAAGGGAGAGTCGTATGAAAAACTGTTTTTT
TRBJ2-6,TRBD1,TRBV27,NA,CASRTIRGTGKGWANVLTF,TGTGCCAGCAGAACAATCAGGGGGACAGGGAAGGGTTGGGCCAACGTCCTGACTTTC
TRBJ2-2,NA,TRBV28,NA,CASRSLRAGELFF,TGTGCCAGCAGGAGCCTAAGAGCCGGGGAGCTGTTTTTT
TRBJ2-1,TRBD2,TRBV6-2/TRBV6-3,NA,CASSKGRTSGYNEQFF,TGTGCCAGCAGCAAAGGCAGGACTAGCGGCTACAATGAGCAGTTCTTC
TRBJ2-7,TRBD1,TRBV18,NA,CASSPPTGATGEQYF,TGTGCCAGCTCACCCCCCACAGGGGCAACCGGGGAGCAGTACTTC
TRBJ1-2,TRBD1,TRBV5-6,NA,CASSLGDRPNYGYTF,TGTGCCAGCAGCTTGGGGGACAGACCTAACTATGGCTACACCTTC
TRBJ2-1,NA,TRBV7-7,NA,CASSLAVSPNSYNEQFF,TGTGCTAGCAGCTTAGCGGTTAGCCCGAACTCCTACAATGAGCAGTTCTTC
TRBJ2-5,NA,TRBV11-2,NA,CASSISGQTQYF,TGTGCCAGCAGCATCTCAGGACAGACCCAGTACTTC
TRBJ2-3,NA,TRBV25-1,NA,CASSQVGTDTQYF,TGTGCCAGCAGCCAAGTAGGCACAGATACGCAGTATTTT
TRBJ1-2,TRBD1,TRBV30,NA,CACSTGGGGYGYTF,TGTGCCTGCTCGACTGGAGGGGGCGGCTATGGCTACACCTTC
TRBJ1-1,NA,TRBV10-1,NA,CASSTGRVNTEAFF,TGCGCCAGCAGTACCGGACGGGTGAACACTGAAGCTTTCTTT
TRBJ2-1,NA,TRBV24-1,NA,CATSDLRTGLGEQFF,TGTGCCACCAGTGATTTGCGGACGGGTCTGGGTGAGCAGTTCTTC
TRBJ2-6,NA,TRBV2,NA,CATERGRLSSGANVLTF,TGTGCCACCGAACGGGGCAGGTTGTCCTCTGGGGCCAACGTCCTGACTTTC
TRBJ2-5,TRBD2,TRBV10-1,NA,CASSDERGETQYF,TGCGCTAGCAGTGACGAGCGGGGGGAGACCCAGTACTTC
TRBJ2-1,TRBD2,TRBV28,NA,CASSLVISGGYNEQFF,TGTGCCAGCAGTTTGGTTATATCGGGAGGCTACAATGAGCAGTTCTTC
TRBJ1-1,NA,TRBV5-1,NA,CASSWGRGEAFF,TGCGCCAGCAGCTGGGGACGTGGGGAAGCTTTCTTT
TRBJ2-5,TRBD1,TRBV7-3,NA,CASSPTTGETQYF,TGTGCCAGCAGCCCCACGACAGGGGAGACCCAGTACTTC
TRBJ2-5,TRBD1,TRBV27,NA,CASSRDRQETQYF,TGTGCCAGCAGCCGGGACAGACAAGAGACCCAGTACTTC
TRBJ2-3,NA,TRBV5-4,NA,CASNGGRSTDTQYF,TGTGCCAGCAATGGAGGACGGTCCACAGATACGCAGTATTTT
TRBJ2-7,NA,TRBV7-8,NA,CASSPQPGPNYEQYF,TGTGCCAGCAGCCCTCAACCGGGTCCCAACTACGAGCAGTACTTC
TRBJ2-7,NA,TRBV6-2/TRBV6-3,NA,CASSYNRNYEQYF,TGTGCCAGCAGTTACAACAGGAACTACGAGCAGTACTTC
TRBJ2-7,NA,TRBV5-1,NA,CASSFGGALSSYEQYF,TGCGCCAGCAGCTTTGGAGGGGCCTTAAGCTCCTACGAGCAGTACTTC
TRBJ2-1,TRBD2,TRBV5-4,NA,CASSFDRLAENYNEQFF,TGTGCCAGCAGCTTCGATCGACTAGCGGAAAACTACAATGAGCAGTTCTTC
TRBJ1-3,NA,TRBV11-2,NA,CASSRERSGVSGNTIYF,TGTGCCAGCAGCCGAGAACGGTCGGGGGTGTCTGGAAACACCATATATTTT
TRBJ2-7,TRBD2,TRBV9,NA,CASSVEAGGGYEQYF,TGTGCCAGCAGCGTAGAGGCGGGAGGGGGCTACGAGCAGTACTTC
TRBJ2-1,TRBD1,TRBV6-5,NA,CASSTGQGGYNEQFF,TGTGCCAGCAGTACCGGACAGGGGGGATACAATGAGCAGTTCTTC
TRBJ1-5,NA,TRBV19,NA,CASSRSGRNQPQHF,TGTGCCAGTAGTAGGTCAGGGCGCAATCAGCCCCAGCATTTT
TRBJ2-7,NA,TRBV24-1,NA,CATSDPGSHEQYF,TGTGCCACCAGTGACCCAGGGTCCCACGAGCAGTACTTC
TRBJ1-3,NA,TRBV18,NA,CASSPWPPNSGNTIYF,TGTGCCAGCTCACCATGGCCGCCGAACTCTGGAAACACCATATATTTT